Following are 9 T cell receptor beta chains from one sample sequenced in a study of memory CD4+ T cells and cytomegalovirus serostatus. The repertoire was sequenced with immunoSEQ multiplex PCR; TCRdb's copy has only in-frame clones and lacks some. This repertoire shows approximately 74,000 clones, around 76% found once; its top ten account for about 4.7%. Single viable CD3+CD4+CD8-CD45RO+ cells were sorted as the memory CD4+ T cells. The sample consisted of memory CD4+ T cells from blood. Every receptor here comes from an adult in good health and CMV-seropositive.

This chain connects TRBV5-5 to TRBJ1-5, with D maybe TRBD1 (5 bases). The V gene's germline CDR1 is SGHKS and CDR2 YYEKEE (reference sequence). V was clipped by 4 bases and J by 3 bases, with 17 bases between them. This CDR3 has 16 residues. DNA for the CDR3: TGTGCCAGCAGCCACTCCCCGGGGGTCCTCAATCAGCCCCAGCATTTT. Translation gives CASSHSPGVLNQPQHF.

The chain links TRBV4-1 to TRBJ2-4; D is undetermined. The germline V and J ends were trimmed by 4 bases and 0 bases, with 4 bases remaining between them. Germline CDR1 reads MGHRA; CDR2 reads YSYEKL. The CDR3 covers 13 residues. The DNA of the CDR3 is TGCGCCAGCAGCCGGGAAGCCAAAAACATTCAGTACTTC. Translating gives CASSREAKNIQYF.

The rearrangement uses TRBV5-4 and TRBJ1-2; D not certain. This CDR3 comprises 13 residues. Trimming stripped 4 bases from V and 1 base from J, with 8 bases between. Per germline, CDR1 SGHNT and CDR2 YYREEE (reference sequence). CDR3 sequence (DNA): TGTGCCAGCAGCGAGGTGGATAACTATGGCTACACCTTC. It codes for CASSEVDNYGYTF. The whole variable domain, remainder taken from reference TRBV5-4 and TRBJ1-2, is ETGVTQSPTHLIKTRGQQVTLRCSSQSGHNTVSWYQQALGQGPQFIFQYYREEENGRGNFPPRFSGLQFPNYSSELNVNALELDDSALYLCASSEVDNYGYTFGSGTRLTVV.

In this sample, this clone turned up a few times. The chain joins TRBV30 to TRBJ2-7, with no clear D. The germline gives CDR1 GTSNPN, CDR2 SVGIG (reference sequence). The CDR3 runs to 13 residues. V gave up 0 bases and J gave up 0 bases, with 6 bases separating them. CDR3 in DNA: TGTGCCTGGAGTGTAGCCTTCTCCTACGAGCAGTACTTC. Amino acids: CAWSVAFSYEQYF.

The CDR3 region is CASSEAAGVEQFF. CDR3 bases: TGTGCCAGCAGTGAAGCAGCGGGAGTTGAGCAGTTCTTC. This chain uses TRBV2 with TRBJ2-1; 8 nucleotides match TRBD2. CDR3 length: 13 amino acids. With V trimmed by 0 bases and J by 9 bases, 1 base remained unmatched. Per germline, CDR1 SNHLY and CDR2 FYNNEI.

This chain joins TRBV14 and TRBJ2-5, with TRBD1 identical over 9 bases. CDR3 length equals 14 residues. Germline loops: CDR1 SGHDN, CDR2 FVKESK. Unmatched junction bases numbered 8, after V lost 4 bases and J lost 8 bases. CDR3 sequence reads: CASSRPGQGYTQYF. For the CDR3, the DNA is TGTGCCAGCAGCCGTCCGGGACAGGGTTATACCCAGTACTTC. Full variable domain (outside the CDR3, taken from reference TRBV14 and TRBJ2-5): EAGVTQFPSHSVIEKGQTVTLRCDPISGHDNLYWYRRVMGKEIKFLLHFVKESKQDESGMPNNRFLAERTGGTYSTLKVQPAELEDSGVYFCASSRPGQGYTQYFGPGTRLLVL.

The chain couples TRBV2 to TRBJ2-7; D is ambiguous. CDR1 and CDR2 (germline): SNHLY, FYNNEI. This CDR3 spans 11 amino acids. The germline V and J ends were trimmed by 4 bases and 4 bases, with 5 bases remaining between them. For the CDR3, the DNA is TGTGCCAGCAGTGTGGTGTACGAGCAGTACTTC. Translating it yields CASSVVYEQYF.

Regarding this clone: This sample also contains other DNA sequences that code for the same CDR3. The chain combines TRBV7-3 with TRBJ2-3; 7 bases are shared with TRBD2. Germline trimming cut 1 base from V and 3 bases from J; bases unmatched to any gene: 4. This CDR3 has 15 residues. Germline loops: CDR1 SGHTA, CDR2 FQGTGA. CDR3 in amino acids: CASSLNGGGTDTQYF. The CDR3, as DNA: TGTGCCAGCAGCTTAAATGGGGGAGGGACAGATACGCAGTATTTT.

The CDR3 nucleotides read TGTGCCAGCAGCTTAGGTACAGACTATGGCTACACCTTC. Its protein product is CASSLGTDYGYTF. The genes are TRBV7-2 and TRBJ1-2; D call uncertain. Deletions cut 1 base from V and 3 bases from J, with 6 bases between. The CDR3 extends over 13 amino acids. Germline V gene sequence: CDR1 SGHTA, CDR2 FQGNSA.